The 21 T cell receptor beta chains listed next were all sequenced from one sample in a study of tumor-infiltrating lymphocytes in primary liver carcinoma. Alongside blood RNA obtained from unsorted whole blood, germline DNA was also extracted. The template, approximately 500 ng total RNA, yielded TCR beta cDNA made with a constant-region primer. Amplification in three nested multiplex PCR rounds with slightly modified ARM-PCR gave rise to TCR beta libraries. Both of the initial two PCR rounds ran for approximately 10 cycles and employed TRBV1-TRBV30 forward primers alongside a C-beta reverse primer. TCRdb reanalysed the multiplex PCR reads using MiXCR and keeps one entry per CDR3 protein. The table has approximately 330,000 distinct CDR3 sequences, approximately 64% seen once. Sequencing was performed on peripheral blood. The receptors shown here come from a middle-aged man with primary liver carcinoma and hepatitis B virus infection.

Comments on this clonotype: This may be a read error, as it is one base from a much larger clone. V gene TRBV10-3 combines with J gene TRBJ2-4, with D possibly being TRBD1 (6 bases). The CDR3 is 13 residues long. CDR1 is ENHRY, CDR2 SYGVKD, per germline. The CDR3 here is CATSSSDSVIQYF. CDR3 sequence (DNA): TGTGCCACCAGTTCTTCGGACAGCGTTATTCAGTACTTC.

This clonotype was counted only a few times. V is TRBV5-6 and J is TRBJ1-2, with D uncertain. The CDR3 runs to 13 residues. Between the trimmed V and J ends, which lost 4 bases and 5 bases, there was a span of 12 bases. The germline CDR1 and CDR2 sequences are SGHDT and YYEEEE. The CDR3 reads CASSLKGIYGYTF. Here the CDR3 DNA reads TGTGCCAGCAGCCTCAAAGGGATTTATGGCTACACCTTC.

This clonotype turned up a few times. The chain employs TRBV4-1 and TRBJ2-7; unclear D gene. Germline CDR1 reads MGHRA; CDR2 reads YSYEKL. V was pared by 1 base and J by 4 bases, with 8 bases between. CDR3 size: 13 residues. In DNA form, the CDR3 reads TGCGCCAGCAGCCAAGTAACAGCTTACGAGCAGTACTTC. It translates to CASSQVTAYEQYF.

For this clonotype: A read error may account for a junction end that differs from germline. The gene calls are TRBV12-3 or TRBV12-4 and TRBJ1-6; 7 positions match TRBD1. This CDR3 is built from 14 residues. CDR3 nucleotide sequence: TGTGTCAGCAACACGGACAGGAACAATTCACCCCTCCACTTT. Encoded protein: CVSNTDRNNSPLHF.

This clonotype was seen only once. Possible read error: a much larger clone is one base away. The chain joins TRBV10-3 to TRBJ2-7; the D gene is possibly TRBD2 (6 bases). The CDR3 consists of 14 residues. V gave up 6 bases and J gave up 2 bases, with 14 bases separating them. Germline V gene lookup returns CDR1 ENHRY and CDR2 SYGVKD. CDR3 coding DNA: TGTGCCATCAGCCCTGCTGGAGGGACCTACGAGCAGTACTTC. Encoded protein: CAISPAGGTYEQYF.

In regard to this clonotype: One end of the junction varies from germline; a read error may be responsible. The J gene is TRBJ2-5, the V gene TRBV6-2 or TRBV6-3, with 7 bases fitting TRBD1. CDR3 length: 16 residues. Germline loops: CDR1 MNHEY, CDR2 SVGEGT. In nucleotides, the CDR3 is TGTGCCTGCAGGAAAACGTCGGGACAGAGTTGGGAGACCCAGTACTTC. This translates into CACRKTSGQSWETQYF.

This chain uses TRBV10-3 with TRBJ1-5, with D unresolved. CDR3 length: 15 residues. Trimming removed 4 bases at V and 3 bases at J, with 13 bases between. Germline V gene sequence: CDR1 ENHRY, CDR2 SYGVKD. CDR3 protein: CAISGGTANNQPQHF. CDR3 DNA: TGTGCCATCAGTGGTGGAACAGCAAACAATCAGCCCCAGCATTTT.

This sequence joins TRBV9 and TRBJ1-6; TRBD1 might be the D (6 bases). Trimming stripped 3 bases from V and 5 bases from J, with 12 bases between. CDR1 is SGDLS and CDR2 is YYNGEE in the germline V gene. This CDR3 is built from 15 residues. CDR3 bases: TGTGCCAGCAGCGCATCGGACAGTGATAATTCACCCCTCCACTTT. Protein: CASSASDSDNSPLHF.

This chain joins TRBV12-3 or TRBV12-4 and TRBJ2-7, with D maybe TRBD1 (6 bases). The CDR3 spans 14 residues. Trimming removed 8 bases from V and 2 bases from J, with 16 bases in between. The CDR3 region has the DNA TGTGCCAGCCCTGCACAGGGTTTTACCTACGAGCAGTACTTC. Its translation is CASPAQGFTYEQYF.

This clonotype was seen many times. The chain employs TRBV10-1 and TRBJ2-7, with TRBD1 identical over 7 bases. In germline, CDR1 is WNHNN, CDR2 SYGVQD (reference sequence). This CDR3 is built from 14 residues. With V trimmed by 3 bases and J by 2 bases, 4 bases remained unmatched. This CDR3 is CASSEGQEAYEQYF. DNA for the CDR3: TGCGCCAGCAGTGAAGGACAGGAGGCCTACGAGCAGTACTTC.

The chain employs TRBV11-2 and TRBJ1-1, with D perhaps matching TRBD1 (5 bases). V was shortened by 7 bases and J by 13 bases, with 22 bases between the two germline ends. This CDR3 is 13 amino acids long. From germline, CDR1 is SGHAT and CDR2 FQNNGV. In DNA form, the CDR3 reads TGTGCCAGCATCCTGACAGCGAACGCTGAGGTTTTCTTT. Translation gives CASILTANAEVFF.

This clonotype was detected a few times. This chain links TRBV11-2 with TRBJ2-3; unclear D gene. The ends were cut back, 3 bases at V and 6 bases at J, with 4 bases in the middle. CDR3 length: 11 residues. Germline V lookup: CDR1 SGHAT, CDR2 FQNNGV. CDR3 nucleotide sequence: TGTGCCAGCAGCTTCATGGATACGCAGTATTTT. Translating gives CASSFMDTQYF.

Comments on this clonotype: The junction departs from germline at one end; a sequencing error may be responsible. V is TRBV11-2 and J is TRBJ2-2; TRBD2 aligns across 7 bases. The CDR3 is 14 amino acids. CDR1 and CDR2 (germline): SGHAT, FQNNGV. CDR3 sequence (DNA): TGTGCCAGCCGCACCGGGACTACCACCGGGGAGCTGCTTTTT. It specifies CASRTGTTTGELLF.

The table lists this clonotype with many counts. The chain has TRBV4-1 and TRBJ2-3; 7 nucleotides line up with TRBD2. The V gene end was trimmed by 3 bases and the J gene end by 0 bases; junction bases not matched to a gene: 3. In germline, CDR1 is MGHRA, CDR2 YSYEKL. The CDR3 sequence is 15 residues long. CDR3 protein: CASSQRAGSTDTQYF. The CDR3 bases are TGCGCCAGCAGCCAGAGAGCGGGGAGCACAGATACGCAGTATTTT.

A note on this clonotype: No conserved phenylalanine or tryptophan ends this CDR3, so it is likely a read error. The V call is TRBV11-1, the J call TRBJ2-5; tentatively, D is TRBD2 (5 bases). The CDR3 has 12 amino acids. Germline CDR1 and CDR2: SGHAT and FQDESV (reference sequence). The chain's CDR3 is CANSLAQETQYI. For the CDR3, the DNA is TGTGCCAACAGCTTAGCGCAGGAGACCCAGTACATC.

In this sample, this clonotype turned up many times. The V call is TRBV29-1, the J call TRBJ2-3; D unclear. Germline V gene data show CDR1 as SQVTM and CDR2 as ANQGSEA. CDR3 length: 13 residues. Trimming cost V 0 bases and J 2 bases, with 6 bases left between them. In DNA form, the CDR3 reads TGCAGCGTTGAAGACAGGATCACAGATACGCAGTATTTT. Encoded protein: CSVEDRITDTQYF.

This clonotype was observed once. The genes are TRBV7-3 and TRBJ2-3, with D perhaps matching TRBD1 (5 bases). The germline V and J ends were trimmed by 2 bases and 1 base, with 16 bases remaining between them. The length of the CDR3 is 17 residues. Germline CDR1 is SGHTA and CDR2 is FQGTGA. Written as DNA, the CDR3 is TGTGCCAGCAGCTTATTAGGGGTGGCGCTCCGCACAGATACGCAGTATTTT. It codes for CASSLLGVALRTDTQYF.

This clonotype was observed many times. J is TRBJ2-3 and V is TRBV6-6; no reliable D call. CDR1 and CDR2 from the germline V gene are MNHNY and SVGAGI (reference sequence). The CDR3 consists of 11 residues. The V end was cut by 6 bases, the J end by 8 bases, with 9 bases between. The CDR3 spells CASSLEATQYF. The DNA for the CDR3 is TGTGCCAGCAGCCTAGAAGCTACGCAGTATTTT.

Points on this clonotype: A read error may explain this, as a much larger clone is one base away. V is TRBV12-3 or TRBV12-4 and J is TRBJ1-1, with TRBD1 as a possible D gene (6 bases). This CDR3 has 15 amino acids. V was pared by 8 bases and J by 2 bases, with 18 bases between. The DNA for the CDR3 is TGTGCCAGCGGTGTATTCAGGGGAGGCAACACTGAAGCTTTCTTT. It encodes CASGVFRGGNTEAFF.

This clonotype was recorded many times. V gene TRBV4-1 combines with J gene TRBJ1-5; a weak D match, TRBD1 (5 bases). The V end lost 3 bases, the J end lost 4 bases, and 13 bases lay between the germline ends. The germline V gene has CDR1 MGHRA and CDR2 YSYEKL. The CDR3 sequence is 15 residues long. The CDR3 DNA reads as TGCGCCAGCAGCCAGGGTTGGGGGGTAAATCAGCCCCAGCATTTT. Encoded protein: CASSQGWGVNQPQHF.

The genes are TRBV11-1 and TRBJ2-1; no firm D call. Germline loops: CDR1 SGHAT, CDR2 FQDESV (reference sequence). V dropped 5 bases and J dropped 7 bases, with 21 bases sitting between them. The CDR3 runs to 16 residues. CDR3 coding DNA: TGTGCCAGCAGCCCCCCATCCGAACTCGCGAGGAATGAGCAGTTCTTC. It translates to CASSPPSELARNEQFF.